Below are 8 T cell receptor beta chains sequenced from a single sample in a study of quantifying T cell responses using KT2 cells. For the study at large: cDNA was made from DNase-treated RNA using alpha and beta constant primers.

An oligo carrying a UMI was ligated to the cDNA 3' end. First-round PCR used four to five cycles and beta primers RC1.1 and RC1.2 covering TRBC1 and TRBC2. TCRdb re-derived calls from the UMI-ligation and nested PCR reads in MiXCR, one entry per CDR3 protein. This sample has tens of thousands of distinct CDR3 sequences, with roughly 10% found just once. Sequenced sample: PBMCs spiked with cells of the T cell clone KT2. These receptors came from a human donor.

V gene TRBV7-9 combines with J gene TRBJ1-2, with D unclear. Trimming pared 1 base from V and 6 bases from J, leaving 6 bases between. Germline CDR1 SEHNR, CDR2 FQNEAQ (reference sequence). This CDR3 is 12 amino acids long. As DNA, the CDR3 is TGTGCCAGCAGCTTAGTTCAGGATGGCTACACCTTC. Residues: CASSLVQDGYTF.

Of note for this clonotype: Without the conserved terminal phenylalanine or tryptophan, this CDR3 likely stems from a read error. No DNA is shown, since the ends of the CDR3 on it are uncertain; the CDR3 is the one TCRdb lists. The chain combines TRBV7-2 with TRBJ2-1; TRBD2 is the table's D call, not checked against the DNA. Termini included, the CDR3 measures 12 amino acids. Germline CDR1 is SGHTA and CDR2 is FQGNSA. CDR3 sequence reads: CASSTGLAGARL.

CDR3 DNA: TGTGCCAGCAGCCATATAAGAGGGGCCTACGAGCAGTACTTC. Its translation: CASSHIRGAYEQYF. V usage is TRBV12-3 or TRBV12-4 and J usage is TRBJ2-7, with D possibly being TRBD1 or TRBD2 (5 bases each). Trimming took off 6 bases at V and 2 bases at J, with 14 bases between the two ends. This CDR3 contains 14 residues.

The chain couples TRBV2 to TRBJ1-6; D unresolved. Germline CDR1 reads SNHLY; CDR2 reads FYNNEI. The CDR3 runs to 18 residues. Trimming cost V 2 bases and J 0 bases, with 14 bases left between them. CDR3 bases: TGTGCCAGCAGTGAAACGGCACCGAGGAGCTCCTATAATTCACCCCTCCACTTT. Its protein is CASSETAPRSSYNSPLHF.

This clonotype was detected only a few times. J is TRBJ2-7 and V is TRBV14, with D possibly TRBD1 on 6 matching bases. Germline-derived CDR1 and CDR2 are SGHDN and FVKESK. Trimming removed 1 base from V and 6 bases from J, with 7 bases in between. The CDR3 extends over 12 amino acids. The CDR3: CASSQGRGEQYF. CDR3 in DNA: TGTGCCAGCAGCCAAGGCAGGGGCGAGCAGTACTTC.

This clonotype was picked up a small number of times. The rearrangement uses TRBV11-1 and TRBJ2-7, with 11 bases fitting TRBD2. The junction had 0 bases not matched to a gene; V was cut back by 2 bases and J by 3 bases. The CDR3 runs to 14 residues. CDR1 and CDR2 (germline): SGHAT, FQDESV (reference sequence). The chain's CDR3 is CASSLLAGGYEQYF. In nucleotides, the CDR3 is TGTGCCAGCAGCTTACTAGCGGGGGGCTACGAGCAGTACTTC.

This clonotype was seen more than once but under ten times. CDR3 amino acids: CASRRKLLVTQETQYF. The CDR3 DNA sequence: TGTGCCAGCAGAAGAAAGTTATTGGTAACCCAAGAGACCCAGTACTTC. V gene TRBV2 combines with J gene TRBJ2-5, with D hard to call. Germline-derived CDR1 and CDR2 are SNHLY and FYNNEI. This CDR3 has 16 residues. Trimming removed 6 bases at V and 1 base at J, with 18 bases between.

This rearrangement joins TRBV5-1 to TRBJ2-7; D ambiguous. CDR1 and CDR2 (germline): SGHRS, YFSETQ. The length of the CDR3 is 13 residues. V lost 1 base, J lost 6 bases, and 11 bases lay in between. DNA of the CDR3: TGCGCCAGCAGCTTGTCTGGGGTGAGCGAGCAGTACTTC. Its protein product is CASSLSGVSEQYF.